This T cell receptor (beta chain) was profiled in a study of cytomegalovirus exposure and HLA in healthy donors. Study-level background: HLA-typed donors were the source of approximately 85 million unique TCRs held in an early data release. Whole-study findings and limits: CMV antigen specificity of three CMV-associated chains was confirmed in vitro. Researchers catalogued roughly 150 TCR beta chains as cytomegalovirus-associated.

The PCR had 60 Vbeta and 13 Jbeta primers. Assay used: immunoSEQ multiplex PCR; TCRdb lists only in-frame clones, some missing. The repertoire holds over 120,000 clones, about 74% seen once, with around 4.1% in the top ten. On this clone: Its specificity is not known.

V was shortened by 4 bases and J by 9 bases, with 15 bases between the two germline ends. Per germline, CDR1 MNHNY and CDR2 SVGAGI (reference sequence). This CDR3 spans 14 amino acids. This clonotype originated in a man aged 18 to 29 in good health and CMV-seropositive. The gene calls are TRBV6-6 and TRBJ2-2, with D possibly TRBD1 on 6 matching bases. The sample consisted of PBMCs. In nucleotides, the CDR3 is TGTGCCAGCAGTTCCATGGACAGTGGTCGGGAGCTGTTTTTT. Its translation: CASSSMDSGRELFF.